These 10 T cell receptor beta chains were sequenced from one sample in a study of blood T cell repertoires in COVID-19. Repertoires were generated with immunoSEQ multiplex PCR, while TCRdb's copy carries only in-frame clones and drops some. The data hold roughly 180,000 clones, with 60% to 85% observed a single time. The sample comprised peripheral blood. These receptors all come from a man aged 55 to 69 with active or convalescent COVID-19.

The J gene is TRBJ1-1, the V gene TRBV5-6; D might be TRBD1 (6 bases). V shed 4 bases and J shed 1 base, with 20 bases lying between them. CDR3 length equals 17 residues. CDR1 is SGHDT, CDR2 YYEEEE, per germline. CDR3 sequence (DNA): TGTGCCAGCAGCCCAGGGCTCCTACGACAGGCGAACACTGAAGCTTTCTTT. Translated, it gives CASSPGLLRQANTEAFF.

This chain uses TRBV2 with TRBJ2-7; 9 bases fit TRBD1. The CDR3 contains 15 residues. Germline V gene sequence: CDR1 SNHLY, CDR2 FYNNEI. The trim removed 6 bases at V and 2 bases at J, leaving 8 bases unmatched. CDR3 sequence: CASRDTGGSPYEQYF. Written as DNA, the CDR3 is TGTGCCAGCAGGGATACAGGGGGCTCCCCCTACGAGCAGTACTTC.

Details on this clone: A much more abundant neighbour one base away suggests this may be a read error. This chain joins TRBV7-3 and TRBJ2-7; 13 bases are shared with TRBD2. Trimming took 5 bases from V and 5 from J; bases not matched to a gene: 3. Per germline, CDR1 SGHTA and CDR2 FQGTGA. This CDR3 has 14 amino acids. CDR3: CASSLGTSGNEQYF. In DNA, the CDR3 is TGTGCCAGCAGCCTCGGGACTAGCGGGAACGAGCAGTACTTC.

The rearrangement uses TRBV9 and TRBJ1-5; tentative D call: TRBD1 (6 bases). Per germline, CDR1 SGDLS and CDR2 YYNGEE. CDR3 length: 15 amino acids. V lost 6 bases, J lost 1 base, and 14 bases lay in between. As DNA, the CDR3 is TGTGCCAGCAATTTGGGAGGGACAAGCAATCAGCCCCAGCATTTT. This sequence encodes CASNLGGTSNQPQHF.

This chain joins TRBV28 and TRBJ1-2, with 8 nucleotides matching TRBD1. The ends lost 5 bases at V and 4 bases at J; junction bases unmatched: 9. CDR3 length: 15 amino acids. Germline CDR1 reads MDHEN; CDR2 reads SYDVKM. This CDR3 reads CASSLRQGLSYGYTF. As DNA, the CDR3 is TGTGCCAGCAGTCTCCGACAGGGGTTAAGCTATGGCTACACCTTC.

This chain connects TRBV7-6 to TRBJ2-5; maybe TRBD2 (5 bases). Germline-derived CDR1 and CDR2 are SGHVS and FNYEAQ. The CDR3 consists of 17 residues. V dropped 6 bases and J dropped 5 bases, with 25 bases sitting between them. In nucleotides, the CDR3 is TGTGCCAGCAGTCAAGGCGGTGGGCTAGCCTTTCGGGAGACCCAGTACTTC. Protein: CASSQGGGLAFRETQYF.

This chain uses TRBV3-1 (or the pseudogene TRBV3-2) with TRBJ1-2; 9 bases align to TRBD1. The CDR3 contains 16 residues. J was trimmed by 5 bases and V by 5 bases; bases with no gene match: 12. Germline CDR1 and CDR2: LGHDT and YNNKEL (reference sequence). The CDR3 reads CASSFTGGRLTYGYTF. The CDR3 coding sequence is TGTGCCAGCAGCTTTACAGGGGGCCGGCTTACATATGGCTACACCTTC.

The chain links TRBV10-3 to TRBJ2-7; TRBD1 is a possible D gene (6 bases). This CDR3 region has 14 residues. CDR1 ENHRY and CDR2 SYGVKD come from the germline V gene. Trimming pared 8 bases from V and 4 bases from J, leaving 18 bases between. CDR3 region: CAIGVSGGLYEQYF. CDR3 DNA: TGTGCCATCGGGGTGTCTGGGGGCTTGTACGAGCAGTACTTC.

V is TRBV27 and J is TRBJ1-4, with D perhaps matching TRBD1 (5 bases). CDR1 and CDR2 (germline): MNHEY, SMNVEV (reference sequence). CDR3 size: 15 residues. The germline V and J ends were trimmed by 4 bases and 0 bases, with 9 bases remaining between them. CDR3 loop: CASSSPTATNEKLFF. CDR3 nucleotides: TGTGCCAGCAGTTCCCCGACAGCAACTAATGAAAAACTGTTTTTT.

The chain recombines TRBV11-2 with TRBJ2-7, with D possibly matching TRBD2 (5 bases). V was cut by 3 bases and J by 2 bases, with 8 bases left in between. This CDR3 has 13 amino acids. CDR1 SGHAT and CDR2 FQNNGV come from the germline V gene. Here the CDR3 DNA reads TGTGCCAGCAGCTTTGAGACTACCTACGAGCAGTACTTC. Amino acid sequence: CASSFETTYEQYF.